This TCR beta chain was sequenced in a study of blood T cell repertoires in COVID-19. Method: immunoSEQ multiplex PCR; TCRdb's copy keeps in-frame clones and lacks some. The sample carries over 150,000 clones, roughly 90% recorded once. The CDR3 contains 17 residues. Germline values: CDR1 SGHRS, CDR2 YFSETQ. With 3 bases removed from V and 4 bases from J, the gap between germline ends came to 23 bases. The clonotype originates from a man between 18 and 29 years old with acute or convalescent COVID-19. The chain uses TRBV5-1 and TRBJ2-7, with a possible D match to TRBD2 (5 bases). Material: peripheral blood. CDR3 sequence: CASSSFFPGSSLYEQYF. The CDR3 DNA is TGCGCCAGCAGCTCCTTCTTCCCGGGGAGCAGCCTGTACGAGCAGTACTTC.